This T cell receptor (beta chain) comes out of a study of blood T cell repertoires in COVID-19. About the research overall: Sources were T cells, B-cell-depleted T cells, or PBMCs; the material itself was cDNA or gDNA.

Germline V lookup: CDR1 SGHDT, CDR2 YYEEEE. The CDR3 is made up of 17 amino acids. V was pared by 3 bases and J by 2 bases, with 13 bases of the junction left unmatched. Authors' processing steps: It was from reference gene primer amplification that nucleated cell counts were estimated. Only in-frame clones appear in the TCRdb table, and some are missing; sequencing was by immunoSEQ multiplex PCR. The V and J calls and clone size were taken over from that table, and D and trimming were inferred from the DNA. The profile shows about 270,000 clones, 80% to 90% of them singletons. Input material: peripheral blood. The chain employs TRBV5-6 and TRBJ2-5; 7 bases are shared with TRBD2. This TCR came from a woman in her sixties or seventies with acute or convalescent COVID-19. The CDR3 sequence is CASSSPRGTTPQETQYF. The CDR3 DNA is TGTGCCAGCAGCTCCCCGCGGGGGACCACTCCTCAAGAGACCCAGTACTTC.